This T cell receptor (beta chain) derives from a study of spatial heterogeneity in lung cancer. Study details: A strong correlation was found between TCR transcript counts in tumor regions and a T cell module score derived from matched bulk RNA-seq. As counted in raw reads, each unique TCR and UMI combination appeared more than ten times on average.

Time point given: sample taken at primary tumor resection. Donation came from about 72 patients with untreated early-stage non-small cell lung cancer. Tumor, nontumor lung or frozen PBMC supplied whole RNA that was sequenced unsorted. Each CDR3 protein is one row after TCRdb ran MiXCR on the 5' RACE reads. The sample consists of 6,000 to 8,000 distinct CDR3 sequences, roughly 7% of them appearing once. General study findings and limits: Tumors with more nonsynonymous mutations had more expanded intratumoral alpha and beta TCRs.

Looked up from germline, CDR1 is SEHNR and CDR2 is FQNEAQ (reference sequence). This CDR3 is 16 amino acids long. V dropped 4 bases and J dropped 2; count of bases not matched to a gene: 4. This clonotype was seen many times. The antigen remains undetermined. This beta chain is an unintended read in a library built for alpha chains; its size means little. This material consisted of lung tumor tissue, taken at surgery. The V gene is TRBV7-9, the J gene TRBJ2-3; 12 nucleotides match TRBD2. This clonotype originated in a female donor with early-stage non-small cell lung cancer. CDR3 DNA sequence: TGTGCCAGCAGCTCAGGACTAGCGGGGCCCACAGATACGCAGTATTTT. It is translated as CASSSGLAGPTDTQYF.